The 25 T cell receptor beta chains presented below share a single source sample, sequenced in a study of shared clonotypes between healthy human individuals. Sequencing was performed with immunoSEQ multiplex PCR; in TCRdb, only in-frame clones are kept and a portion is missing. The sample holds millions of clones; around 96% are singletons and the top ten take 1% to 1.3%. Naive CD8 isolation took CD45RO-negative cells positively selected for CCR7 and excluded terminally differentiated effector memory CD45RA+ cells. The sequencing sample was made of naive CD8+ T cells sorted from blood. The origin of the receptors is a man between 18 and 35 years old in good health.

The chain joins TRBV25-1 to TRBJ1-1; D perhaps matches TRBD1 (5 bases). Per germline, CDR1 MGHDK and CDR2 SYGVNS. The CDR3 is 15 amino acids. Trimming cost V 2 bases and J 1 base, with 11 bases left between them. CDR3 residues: CASSEVGGRNTEAFF. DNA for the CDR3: TGTGCCAGCAGTGAAGTGGGGGGAAGGAACACTGAAGCTTTCTTT.

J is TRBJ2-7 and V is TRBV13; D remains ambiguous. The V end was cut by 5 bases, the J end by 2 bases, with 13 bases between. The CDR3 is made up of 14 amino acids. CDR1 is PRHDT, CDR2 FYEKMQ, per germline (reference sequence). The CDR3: CASSPRAITYEQYF. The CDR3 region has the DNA TGTGCCAGCAGCCCCCGAGCGATCACCTACGAGCAGTACTTC.

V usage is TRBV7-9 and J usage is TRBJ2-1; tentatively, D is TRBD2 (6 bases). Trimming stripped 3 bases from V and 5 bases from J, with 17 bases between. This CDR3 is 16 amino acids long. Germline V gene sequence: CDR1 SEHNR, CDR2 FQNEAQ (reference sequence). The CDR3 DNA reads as TGTGCCAGCAGCTTCTCGGAGGGGTCCCTCCACAATGAGCAGTTCTTC. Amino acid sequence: CASSFSEGSLHNEQFF.

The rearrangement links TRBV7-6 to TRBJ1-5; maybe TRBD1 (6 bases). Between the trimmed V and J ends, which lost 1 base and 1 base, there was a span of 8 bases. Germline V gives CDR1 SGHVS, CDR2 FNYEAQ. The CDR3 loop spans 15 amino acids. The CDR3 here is CASSLGGASNQPQHF. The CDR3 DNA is TGTGCCAGCAGCTTAGGGGGGGCGAGCAATCAGCCCCAGCATTTT.

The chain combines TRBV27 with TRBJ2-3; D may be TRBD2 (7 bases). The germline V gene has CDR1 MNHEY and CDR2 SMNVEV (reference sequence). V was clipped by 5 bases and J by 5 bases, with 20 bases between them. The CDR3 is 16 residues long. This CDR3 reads CASSLSPGGRVDTQYF. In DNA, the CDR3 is TGTGCCAGCAGTCTCTCCCCGGGGGGCCGGGTAGATACGCAGTATTTT.

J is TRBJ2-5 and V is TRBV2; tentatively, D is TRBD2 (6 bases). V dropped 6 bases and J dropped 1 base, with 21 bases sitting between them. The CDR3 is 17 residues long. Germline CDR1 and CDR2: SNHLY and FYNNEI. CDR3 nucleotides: TGTGCCAGCAGCGATTCCGGGACGGCGGGGATCCAAGAGACCCAGTACTTC. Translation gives CASSDSGTAGIQETQYF.

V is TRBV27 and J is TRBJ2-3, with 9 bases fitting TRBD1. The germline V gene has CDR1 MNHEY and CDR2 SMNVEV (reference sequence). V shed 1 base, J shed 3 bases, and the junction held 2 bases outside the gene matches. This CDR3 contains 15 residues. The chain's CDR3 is CASSLWTGETDTQYF. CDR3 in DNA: TGTGCCAGCAGTTTATGGACAGGGGAGACAGATACGCAGTATTTT.

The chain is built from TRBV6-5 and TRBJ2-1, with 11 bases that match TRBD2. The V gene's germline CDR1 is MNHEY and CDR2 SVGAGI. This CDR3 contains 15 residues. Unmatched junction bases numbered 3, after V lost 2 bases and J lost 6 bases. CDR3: CASSYLAGGTNEQFF. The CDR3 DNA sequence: TGTGCCAGCAGTTACCTAGCGGGAGGAACCAATGAGCAGTTCTTC.

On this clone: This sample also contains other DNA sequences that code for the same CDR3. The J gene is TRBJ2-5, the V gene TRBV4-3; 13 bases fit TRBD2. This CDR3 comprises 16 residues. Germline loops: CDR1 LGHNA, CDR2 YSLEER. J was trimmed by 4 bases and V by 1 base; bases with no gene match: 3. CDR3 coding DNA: TGCGCCAGCAGCCAAGGACTAGCGGGAGGCTTAGAGACCCAGTACTTC. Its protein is CASSQGLAGGLETQYF.

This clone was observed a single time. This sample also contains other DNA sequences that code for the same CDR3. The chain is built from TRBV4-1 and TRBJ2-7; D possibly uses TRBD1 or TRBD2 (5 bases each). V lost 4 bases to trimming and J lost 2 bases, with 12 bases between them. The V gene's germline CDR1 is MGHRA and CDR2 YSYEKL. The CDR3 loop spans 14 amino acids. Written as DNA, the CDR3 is TGCGCCAGCAGCCCGAGGGACGGGCCCTACGAGCAGTACTTC. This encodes CASSPRDGPYEQYF.

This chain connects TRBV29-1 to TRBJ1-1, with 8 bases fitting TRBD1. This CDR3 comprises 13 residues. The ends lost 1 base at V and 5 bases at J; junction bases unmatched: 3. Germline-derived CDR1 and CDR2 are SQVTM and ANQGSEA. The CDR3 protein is CSVEVTGETEAFF. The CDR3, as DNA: TGCAGCGTTGAAGTGACAGGGGAGACTGAAGCTTTCTTT.

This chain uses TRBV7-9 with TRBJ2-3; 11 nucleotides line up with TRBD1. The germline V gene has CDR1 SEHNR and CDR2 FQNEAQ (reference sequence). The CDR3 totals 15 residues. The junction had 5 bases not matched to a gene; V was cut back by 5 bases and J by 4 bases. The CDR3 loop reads CASSLWDRGADTQYF. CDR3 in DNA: TGTGCCAGCAGCCTGTGGGACAGGGGGGCAGATACGCAGTATTTT. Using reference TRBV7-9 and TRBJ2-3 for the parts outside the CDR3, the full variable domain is DTGVSQNPRHKITKRGQNVTFRCDPISEHNRLYWYRQTLGQGPEFLTYFQNEAQLEKSRLLSDRFSAERPKGSFSTLEIQRTEQGDSAMYLCASSLWDRGADTQYFGPGTRLTVL.

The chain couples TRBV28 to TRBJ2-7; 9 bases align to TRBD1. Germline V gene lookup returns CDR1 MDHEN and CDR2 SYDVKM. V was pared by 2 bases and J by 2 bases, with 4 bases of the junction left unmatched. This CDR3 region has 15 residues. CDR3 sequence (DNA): TGTGCCAGCAGTTTACCGGACAGGGGACCCTACGAGCAGTACTTC. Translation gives CASSLPDRGPYEQYF. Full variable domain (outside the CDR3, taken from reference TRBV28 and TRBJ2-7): DVKVTQSSRYLVKRTGEKVFLECVQDMDHENMFWYRQDPGLGLRLIYFSYDVKMKEKGDIPEGYSVSREKKERFSLILESASTNQTSMYLCASSLPDRGPYEQYFGPGTRLTVT.

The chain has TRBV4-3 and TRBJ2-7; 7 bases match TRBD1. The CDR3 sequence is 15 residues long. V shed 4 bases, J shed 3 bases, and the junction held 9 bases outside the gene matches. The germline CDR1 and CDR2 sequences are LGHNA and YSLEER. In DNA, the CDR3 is TGCGCCAGCAGCCCAGGCGCAGGGGGTTACTACGAGCAGTACTTC. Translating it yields CASSPGAGGYYEQYF.

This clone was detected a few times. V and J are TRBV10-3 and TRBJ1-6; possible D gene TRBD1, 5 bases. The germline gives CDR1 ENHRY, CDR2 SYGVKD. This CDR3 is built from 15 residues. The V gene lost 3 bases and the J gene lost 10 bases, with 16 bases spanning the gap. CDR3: CAISDPGQVGSPLHF. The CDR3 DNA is TGTGCCATCAGTGACCCAGGGCAGGTAGGGTCACCCCTCCACTTT.

The CDR3 DNA follows: TGTGCCAGCAGCTCAGATTACGGGACAGGGGACTATGGCTACACCTTC. Protein: CASSSDYGTGDYGYTF. The rearrangement uses TRBV9 and TRBJ1-2; 10 bases are shared with TRBD1. The CDR3 length is 16 residues. Germline assignment: CDR1 SGDLS and CDR2 YYNGEE. V lost 4 bases to trimming and J lost 3 bases; unmatched junction nucleotides: 9.

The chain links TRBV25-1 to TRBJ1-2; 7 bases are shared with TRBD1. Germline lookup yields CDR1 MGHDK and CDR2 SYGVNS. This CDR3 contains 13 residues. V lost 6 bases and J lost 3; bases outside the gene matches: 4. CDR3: CASRLTGDYGYTF. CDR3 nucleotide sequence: TGTGCCAGCAGGTTAACAGGGGACTATGGCTACACCTTC.

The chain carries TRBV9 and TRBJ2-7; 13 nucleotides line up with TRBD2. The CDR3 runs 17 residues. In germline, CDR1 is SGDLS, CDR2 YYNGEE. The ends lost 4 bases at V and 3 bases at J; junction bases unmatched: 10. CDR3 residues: CASSPGTSGTRDYEQYF. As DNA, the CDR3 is TGTGCCAGCAGCCCAGGGACTAGCGGGACTCGCGACTACGAGCAGTACTTC.

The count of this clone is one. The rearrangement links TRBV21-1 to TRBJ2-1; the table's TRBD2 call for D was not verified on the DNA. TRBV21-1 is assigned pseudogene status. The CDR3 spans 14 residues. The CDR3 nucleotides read TGTGCCAGCAGCTCAGGGACTCGGTACAATGAGCAGTTCTTC. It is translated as CASSSGTRYNEQFF.

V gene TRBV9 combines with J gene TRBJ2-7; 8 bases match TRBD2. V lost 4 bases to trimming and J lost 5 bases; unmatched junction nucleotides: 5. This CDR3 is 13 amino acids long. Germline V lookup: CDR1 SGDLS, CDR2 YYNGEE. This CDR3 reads CASSPGLAHEQYF. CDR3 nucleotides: TGTGCCAGCAGCCCAGGACTAGCCCACGAGCAGTACTTC.

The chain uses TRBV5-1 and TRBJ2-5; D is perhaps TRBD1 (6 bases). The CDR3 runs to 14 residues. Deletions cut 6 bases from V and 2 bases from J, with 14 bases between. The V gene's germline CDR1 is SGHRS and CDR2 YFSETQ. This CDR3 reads CASTSQGQQETQYF. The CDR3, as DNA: TGCGCCAGCACTTCACAGGGCCAGCAAGAGACCCAGTACTTC.

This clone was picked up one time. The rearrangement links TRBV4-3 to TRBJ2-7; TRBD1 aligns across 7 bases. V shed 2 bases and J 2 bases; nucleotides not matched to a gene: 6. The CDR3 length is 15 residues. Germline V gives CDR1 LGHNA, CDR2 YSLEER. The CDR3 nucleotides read TGCGCCAGCAGCCAATCCCCAGGGGGAACCTACGAGCAGTACTTC. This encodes CASSQSPGGTYEQYF.

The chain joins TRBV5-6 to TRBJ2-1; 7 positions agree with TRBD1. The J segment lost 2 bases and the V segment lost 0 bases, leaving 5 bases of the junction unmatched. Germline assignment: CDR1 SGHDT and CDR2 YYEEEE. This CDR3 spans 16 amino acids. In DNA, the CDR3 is TGTGCCAGCAGCTTGGGAGGGGGCGGCCCCTACAATGAGCAGTTCTTC. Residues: CASSLGGGGPYNEQFF.

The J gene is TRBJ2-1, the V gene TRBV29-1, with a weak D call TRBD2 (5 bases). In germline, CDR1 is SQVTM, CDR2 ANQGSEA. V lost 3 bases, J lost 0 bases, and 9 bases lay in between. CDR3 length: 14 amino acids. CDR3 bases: TGCAGCGTTGATTACAGCGGCTCCTACAATGAGCAGTTCTTC. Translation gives CSVDYSGSYNEQFF.

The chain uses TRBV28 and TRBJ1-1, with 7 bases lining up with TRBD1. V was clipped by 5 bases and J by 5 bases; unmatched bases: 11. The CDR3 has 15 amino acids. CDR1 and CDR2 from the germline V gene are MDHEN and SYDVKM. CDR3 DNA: TGTGCCAGCAGTGGACAGGCCAGCCGGCTTACTGAAGCTTTCTTT. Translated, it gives CASSGQASRLTEAFF.